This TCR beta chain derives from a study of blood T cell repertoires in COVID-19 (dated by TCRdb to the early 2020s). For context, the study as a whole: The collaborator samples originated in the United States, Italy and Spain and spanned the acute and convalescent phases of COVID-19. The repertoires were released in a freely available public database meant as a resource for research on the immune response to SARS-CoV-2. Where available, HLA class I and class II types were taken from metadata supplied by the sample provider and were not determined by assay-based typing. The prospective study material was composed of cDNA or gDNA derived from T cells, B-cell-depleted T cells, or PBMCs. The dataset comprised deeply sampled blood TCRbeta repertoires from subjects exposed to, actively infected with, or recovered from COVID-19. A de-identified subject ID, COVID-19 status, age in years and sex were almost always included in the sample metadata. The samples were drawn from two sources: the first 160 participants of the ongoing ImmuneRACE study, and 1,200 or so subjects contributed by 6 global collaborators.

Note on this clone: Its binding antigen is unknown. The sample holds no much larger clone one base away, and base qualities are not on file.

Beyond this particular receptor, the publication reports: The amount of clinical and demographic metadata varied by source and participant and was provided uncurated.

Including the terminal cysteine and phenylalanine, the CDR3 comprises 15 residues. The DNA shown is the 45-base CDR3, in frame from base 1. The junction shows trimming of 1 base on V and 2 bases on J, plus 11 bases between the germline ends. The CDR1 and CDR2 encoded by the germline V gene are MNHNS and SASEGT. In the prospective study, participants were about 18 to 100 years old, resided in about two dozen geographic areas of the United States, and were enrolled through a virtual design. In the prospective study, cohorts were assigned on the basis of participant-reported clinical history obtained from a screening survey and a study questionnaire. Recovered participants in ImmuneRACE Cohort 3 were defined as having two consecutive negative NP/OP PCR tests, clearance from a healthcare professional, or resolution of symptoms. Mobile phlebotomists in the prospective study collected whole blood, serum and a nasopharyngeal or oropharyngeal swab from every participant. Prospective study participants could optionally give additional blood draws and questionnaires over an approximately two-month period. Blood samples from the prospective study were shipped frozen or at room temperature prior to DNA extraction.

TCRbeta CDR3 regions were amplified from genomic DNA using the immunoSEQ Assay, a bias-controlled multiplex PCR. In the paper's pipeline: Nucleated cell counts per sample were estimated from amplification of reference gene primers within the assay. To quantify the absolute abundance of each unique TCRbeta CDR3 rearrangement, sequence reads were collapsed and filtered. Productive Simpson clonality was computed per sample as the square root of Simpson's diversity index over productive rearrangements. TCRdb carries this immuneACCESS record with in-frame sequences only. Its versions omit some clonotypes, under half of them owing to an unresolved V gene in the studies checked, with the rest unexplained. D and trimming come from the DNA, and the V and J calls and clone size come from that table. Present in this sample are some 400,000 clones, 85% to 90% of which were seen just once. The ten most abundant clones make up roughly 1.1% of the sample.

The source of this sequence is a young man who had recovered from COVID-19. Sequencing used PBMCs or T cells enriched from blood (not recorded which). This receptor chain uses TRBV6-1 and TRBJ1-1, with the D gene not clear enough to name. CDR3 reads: CASSEGAARNTEAFF. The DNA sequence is TGTGCCAGCAGTGAAGGGGCAGCCAGAAACACTGAAGCTTTCTTT.